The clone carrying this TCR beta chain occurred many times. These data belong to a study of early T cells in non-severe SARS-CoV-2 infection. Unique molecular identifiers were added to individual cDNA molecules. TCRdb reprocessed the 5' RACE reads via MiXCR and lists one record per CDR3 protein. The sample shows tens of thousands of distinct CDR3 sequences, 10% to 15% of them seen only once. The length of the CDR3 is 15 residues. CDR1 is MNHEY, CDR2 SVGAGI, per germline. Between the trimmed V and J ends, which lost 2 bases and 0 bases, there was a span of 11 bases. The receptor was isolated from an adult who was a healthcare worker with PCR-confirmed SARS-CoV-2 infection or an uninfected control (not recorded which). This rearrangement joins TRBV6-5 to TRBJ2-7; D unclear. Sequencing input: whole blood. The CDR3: CASSYKTGHSYEQYF. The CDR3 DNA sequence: TGTGCCAGCAGTTACAAGACCGGCCACTCCTACGAGCAGTACTTC.